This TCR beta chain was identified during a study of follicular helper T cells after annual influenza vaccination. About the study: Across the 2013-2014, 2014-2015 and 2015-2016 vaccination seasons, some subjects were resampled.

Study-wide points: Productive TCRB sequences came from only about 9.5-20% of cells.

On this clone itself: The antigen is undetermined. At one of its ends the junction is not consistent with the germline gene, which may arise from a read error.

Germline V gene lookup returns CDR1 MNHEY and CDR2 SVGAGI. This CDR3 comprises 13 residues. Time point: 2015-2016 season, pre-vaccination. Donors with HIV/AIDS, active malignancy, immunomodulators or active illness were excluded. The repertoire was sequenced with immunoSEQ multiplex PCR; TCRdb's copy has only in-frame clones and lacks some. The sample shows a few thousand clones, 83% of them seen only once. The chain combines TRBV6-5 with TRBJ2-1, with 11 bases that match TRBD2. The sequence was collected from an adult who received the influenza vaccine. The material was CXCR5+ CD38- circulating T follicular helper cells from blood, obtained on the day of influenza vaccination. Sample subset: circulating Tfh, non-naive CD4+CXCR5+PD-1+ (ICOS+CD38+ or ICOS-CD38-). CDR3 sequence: CASSRQLAGERFF. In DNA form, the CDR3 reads TGTGCCAGCTCCCGACAACTAGCGGGGGAGCGGTTCTTC.